One and the same sample provided the 5 T cell receptor beta chains below, sequenced in a study of T-cell memory formation after mild COVID-19. TCRdb analysed the 5' RACE reads with MiXCR anew, one entry per CDR3 protein. The table lists about 400,000 distinct CDR3 sequences, about 22% of them singletons. The sequenced sample was PBMCs or a T cell subset sorted from them (not recorded which). The receptor source for this set is an adult woman who had mild COVID-19 (a few samples of this study predate the infection). Cell type and time point are not known.

This CDR3 reads CASSAPGTGEQYGYTF. The CDR3 nucleotides are TGTGCCAGCAGCGCACCCGGGACAGGGGAGCAATATGGCTACACCTTC. The chain uses TRBV5-6 and TRBJ1-2; 10 bases are shared with TRBD1. V shed 4 bases and J 5 bases; nucleotides not matched to a gene: 11. The germline gives CDR1 SGHDT, CDR2 YYEEEE. The CDR3 loop spans 16 amino acids.

J is TRBJ2-7 and V is TRBV27; 10 nucleotides align to TRBD1. This CDR3 has 14 residues. Germline lookup yields CDR1 MNHEY and CDR2 SMNVEV (reference sequence). V gave up 6 bases and J gave up 4 bases; unmatched junction bases: 6. CDR3 in amino acids: CASRVTGGWYEQYF. In DNA, the CDR3 is TGTGCCAGCAGGGTGACAGGGGGCTGGTACGAGCAGTACTTC.

In this sample, this clonotype turned up a few times. The chain employs TRBV7-3 and TRBJ1-6, with D maybe TRBD1 (6 bases). CDR1 and CDR2 from the germline V gene are SGHTA and FQGTGA. Trimming left V 6 bases short and J 7 bases short, with 13 bases between. This CDR3 is built from 14 residues. CDR3: CASRSGQPNSPLHF. The CDR3 bases are TGTGCCAGCAGATCAGGACAGCCCAATTCACCCCTCCACTTT. The complete variable domain, with remaining parts taken from reference TRBV7-3 and TRBJ1-6, reads GAGVSQTPSNKVTEKGKYVELRCDPISGHTALYWYRQSLGQGPEFLIYFQGTGAADDSGLPNDRFFAVRPEGSVSTLKIQRTERGDSAVYLCASRSGQPNSPLHFGNGTRLTVT.

This chain links TRBV18 with TRBJ1-1; tentative D call: TRBD1 (5 bases). V lost 3 bases and J lost 2, with 16 bases in between. Germline V gene sequence: CDR1 KGHSH, CDR2 LQKENI. The CDR3 loop spans 16 amino acids. CDR3 DNA sequence: TGTGCCAGCTCACCTTATGCCGTCGACAGCAACACTGAAGCTTTCTTT. Translating gives CASSPYAVDSNTEAFF. The complete variable domain, with remaining parts taken from reference TRBV18 and TRBJ1-1, reads NAGVMQNPRHLVRRRGQEARLRCSPMKGHSHVYWYRQLPEEGLKFMVYLQKENIIDESGMPKERFSAEFPKEGPSILRIQQVVRGDSAAYFCASSPYAVDSNTEAFFGQGTRLTVV.

Here the CDR3 reads CSARDVTGTLEETQYF. CDR3 nucleotides: TGCAGTGCTAGAGATGTCACAGGGACGCTGGAAGAGACCCAGTACTTC. This chain links TRBV20-1 with TRBJ2-5; D is possibly TRBD1 (6 bases). The CDR3 is 16 residues long. Trimming took 0 bases from V and 3 from J, leaving 17 bases between them. Germline CDR1 DFQATT, CDR2 SNEGSKA (reference sequence).